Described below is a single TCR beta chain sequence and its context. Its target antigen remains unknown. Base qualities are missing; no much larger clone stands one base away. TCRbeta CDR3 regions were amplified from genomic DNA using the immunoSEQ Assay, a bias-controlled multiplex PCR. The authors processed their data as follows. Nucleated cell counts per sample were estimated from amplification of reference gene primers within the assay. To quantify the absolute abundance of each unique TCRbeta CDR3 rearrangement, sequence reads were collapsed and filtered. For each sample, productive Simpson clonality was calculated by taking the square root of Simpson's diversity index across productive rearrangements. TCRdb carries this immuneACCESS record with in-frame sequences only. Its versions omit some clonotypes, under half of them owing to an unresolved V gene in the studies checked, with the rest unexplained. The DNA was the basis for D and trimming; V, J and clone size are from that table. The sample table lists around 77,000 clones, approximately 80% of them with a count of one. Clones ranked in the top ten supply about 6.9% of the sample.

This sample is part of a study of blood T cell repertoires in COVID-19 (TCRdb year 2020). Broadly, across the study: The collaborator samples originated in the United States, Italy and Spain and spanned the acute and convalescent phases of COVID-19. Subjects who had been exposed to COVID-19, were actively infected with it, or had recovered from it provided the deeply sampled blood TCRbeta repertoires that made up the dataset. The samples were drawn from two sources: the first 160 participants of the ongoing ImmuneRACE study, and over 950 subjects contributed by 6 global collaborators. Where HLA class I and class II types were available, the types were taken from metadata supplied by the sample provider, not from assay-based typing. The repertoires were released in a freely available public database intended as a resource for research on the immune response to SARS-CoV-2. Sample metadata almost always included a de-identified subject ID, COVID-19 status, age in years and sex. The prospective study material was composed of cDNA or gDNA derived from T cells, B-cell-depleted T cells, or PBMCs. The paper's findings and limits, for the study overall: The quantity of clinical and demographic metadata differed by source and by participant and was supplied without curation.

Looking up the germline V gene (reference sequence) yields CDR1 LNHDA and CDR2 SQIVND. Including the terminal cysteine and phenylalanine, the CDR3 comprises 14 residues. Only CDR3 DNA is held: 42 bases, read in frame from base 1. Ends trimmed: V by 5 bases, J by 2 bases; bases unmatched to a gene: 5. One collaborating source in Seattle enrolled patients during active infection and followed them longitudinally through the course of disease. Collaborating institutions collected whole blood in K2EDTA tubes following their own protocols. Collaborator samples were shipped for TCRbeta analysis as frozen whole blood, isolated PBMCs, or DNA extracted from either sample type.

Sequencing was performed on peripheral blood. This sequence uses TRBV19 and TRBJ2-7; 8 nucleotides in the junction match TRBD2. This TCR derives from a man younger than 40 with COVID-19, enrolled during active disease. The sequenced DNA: TGTGCCAGTAGTCCGCAGCGGGGGCCCTACGAGCAGTACTTC. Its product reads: CASSPQRGPYEQYF.